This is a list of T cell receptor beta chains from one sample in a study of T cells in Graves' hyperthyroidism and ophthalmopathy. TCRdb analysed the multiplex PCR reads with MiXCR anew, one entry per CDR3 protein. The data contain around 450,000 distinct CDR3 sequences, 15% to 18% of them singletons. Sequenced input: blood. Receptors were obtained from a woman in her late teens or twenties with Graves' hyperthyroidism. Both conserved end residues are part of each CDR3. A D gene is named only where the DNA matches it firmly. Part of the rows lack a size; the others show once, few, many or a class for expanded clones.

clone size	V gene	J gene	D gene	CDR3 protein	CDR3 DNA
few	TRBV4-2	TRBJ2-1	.	CASTARTGPINEQFF	TGTGCCAGCACCGCGCGCACAGGTCCAATCAATGAGCAGTTCTTC
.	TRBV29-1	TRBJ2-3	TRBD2	CSLRGGNAADTQYF	TGCAGCCTTCGGGGGGGTAACGCGGCAGATACGCAGTATTTT
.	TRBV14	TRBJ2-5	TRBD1	CASSQGTANLETQYF	TGTGCCAGCAGCCAGGGGACAGCCAATTTAGAGACCCAGTACTTC
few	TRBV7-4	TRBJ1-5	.	CATHIGQPQHF	TGTGCCACCCACATCGGACAGCCCCAGCATTTT
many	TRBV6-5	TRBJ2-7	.	CASSYVSGSYEQYF	TGTGCCAGCAGTTACGTATCAGGGTCCTACGAGCAGTACTTC
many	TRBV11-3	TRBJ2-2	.	CASTSRTPNTGELFF	TGTGCCAGCACCTCACGGACACCTAACACCGGGGAGCTGTTTTTT
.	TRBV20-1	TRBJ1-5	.	CSASFGLAGGAGNQPQHF	TGCAGTGCTAGCTTCGGACTAGCGGGGGGCGCGGGCAATCAGCCCCAGCATTTT
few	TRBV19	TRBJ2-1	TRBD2	CASSIRLAGYNEQFF	TGTGCCAGTAGTATACGGCTAGCGGGATACAATGAGCAGTTCTTC
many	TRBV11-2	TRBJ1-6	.	CASSLFPQANSPLHF	TGTGCCAGCAGCTTATTCCCACAGGCGAATTCACCCCTCCACTTT
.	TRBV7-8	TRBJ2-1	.	CASRPSGVAYNEQFF	TGTGCCAGCAGGCCCTCCGGGGTCGCCTACAATGAGCAGTTCTTC
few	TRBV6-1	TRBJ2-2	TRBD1	CASSRDSAGELFF	TGTGCCAGCAGTCGGGACAGTGCCGGGGAGCTGTTTTTT
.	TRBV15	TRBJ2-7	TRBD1	CATSSAGQARYEQYF	TGTGCCACCAGCAGTGCGGGACAGGCCCGTTACGAGCAGTACTTC
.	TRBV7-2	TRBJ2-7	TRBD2	CASSQSGVEQYF	TGTGCCAGCAGCCAGAGCGGGGTTGAGCAGTACTTC
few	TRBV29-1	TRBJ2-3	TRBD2	CSFKGLRGKADTQYF	TGCAGCTTTAAGGGGCTGCGGGGGAAGGCAGATACGCAGTATTTT
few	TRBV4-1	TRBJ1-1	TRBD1	CASQGQGGRTEAFF	TGCGCCAGCCAAGGACAGGGCGGTAGGACTGAAGCTTTCTTT
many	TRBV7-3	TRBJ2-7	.	CASSLGSGSYEQYF	TGTGCCAGCAGCTTGGGGTCTGGCTCCTACGAGCAGTACTTC
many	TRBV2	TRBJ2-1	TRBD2	CASTPGGYNEQFF	TGTGCCAGCACCCCGGGGGGATACAATGAGCAGTTCTTC
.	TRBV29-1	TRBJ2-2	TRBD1	CSVGSGQGGVTGELFF	TGCAGCGTTGGATCGGGACAGGGGGGTGTCACCGGGGAGCTGTTTTTT
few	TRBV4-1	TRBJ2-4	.	CASSQGIRGNIQYF	TGCGCCAGCAGCCAAGGGATCAGGGGAAACATTCAGTACTTC
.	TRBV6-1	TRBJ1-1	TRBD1	CASRWTGQAFF	TGTGCCAGCAGATGGACAGGACAAGCTTTCTTT
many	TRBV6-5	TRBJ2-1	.	CASSYSRGTSSYNEQFF	TGTGCCAGCAGTTACTCTCGGGGGACGAGCTCCTACAATGAGCAGTTCTTC
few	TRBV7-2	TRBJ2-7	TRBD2	CASDHTGTSIQKYF	TGTGCCAGCGACCATACCGGGACTAGCATTCAGAAGTACTTC
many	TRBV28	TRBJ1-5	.	CASSYPHF	TGTGCCAGCAGCTACCCGCATTTT
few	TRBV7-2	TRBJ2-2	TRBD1	CASRETGRQTGELFF	TGTGCCAGCAGGGAGACAGGGCGACAGACCGGGGAGCTGTTTTTT
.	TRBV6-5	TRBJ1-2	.	CASSYSRVNYGYTF	TGTGCCAGCAGTTACTCCAGGGTTAACTATGGCTACACCTTC
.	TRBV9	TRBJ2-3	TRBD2	CASSYGLAGVGEDTQYF	TGTGCCAGCAGCTACGGACTAGCGGGAGTGGGGGAAGATACGCAGTATTTT
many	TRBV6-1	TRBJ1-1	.	CASSVSRQRMNTEAFF	TGTGCCAGCAGTGTAAGTCGGCAGAGAATGAACACTGAAGCTTTCTTT
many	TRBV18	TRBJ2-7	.	CASSGTDEQYF	TGTGCCAGCTCAGGCACCGACGAGCAGTACTTC
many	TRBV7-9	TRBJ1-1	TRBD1	CASSQGQTEAFF	TGTGCCAGCAGCCAGGGACAGACTGAAGCTTTCTTT
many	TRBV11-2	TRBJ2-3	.	CASSLPGSSYTQYF	TGTGCCAGCAGCTTACCCGGATCTAGCTATACGCAGTATTTT
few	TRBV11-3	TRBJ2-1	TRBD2	CASSPGGSGSRNEQFF	TGTGCCAGCAGCCCCGGGGGAAGCGGGAGTCGGAATGAGCAGTTCTTC
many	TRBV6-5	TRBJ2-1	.	CASSYSTPYNEQFF	TGTGCCAGCAGTTACTCCACACCGTACAATGAGCAGTTCTTC
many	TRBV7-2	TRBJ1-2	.	CASSFSTNYGYTF	TGTGCCAGCAGCTTTTCTACTAACTATGGCTACACCTTC
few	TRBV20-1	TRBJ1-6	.	CSATWYGVNSPLHF	TGCAGTGCTACTTGGTACGGGGTAAATTCACCCCTCCACTTT
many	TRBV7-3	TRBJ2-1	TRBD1	CASSLMTGSVRNEQFF	TGTGCCAGCAGCTTAATGACAGGGAGTGTACGAAATGAGCAGTTCTTC
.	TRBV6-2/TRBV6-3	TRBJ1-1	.	CASSYRWLMLNTEAFF	TGTGCCAGCAGTTACCGGTGGCTGATGCTGAACACTGAAGCTTTCTTT
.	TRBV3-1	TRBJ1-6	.	CASSSPQRSPPEPLHF	TGTGCCAGCAGCTCCCCTCAAAGGTCTCCCCCCGAGCCCCTCCACTTT
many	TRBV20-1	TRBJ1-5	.	CSAESSRTSNQPQHF	TGCAGTGCTGAGTCGTCTAGGACATCTAATCAGCCCCAGCATTTT
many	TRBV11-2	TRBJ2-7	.	CASSLVPRVEQYF	TGTGCCAGCAGCTTAGTCCCACGGGTCGAGCAGTACTTC
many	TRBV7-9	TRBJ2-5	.	CASSFAWGAQETQYF	TGTGCCAGCAGCTTCGCTTGGGGGGCCCAAGAGACCCAGTACTTC
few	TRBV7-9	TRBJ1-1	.	CASSLVGADTEAFF	TGTGCCAGCAGCTTAGTAGGGGCCGATACTGAAGCTTTCTTT
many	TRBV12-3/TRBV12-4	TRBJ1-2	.	CASSSQGTYGYTF	TGTGCCAGCAGTTCGCAGGGGACCTATGGCTACACCTTC
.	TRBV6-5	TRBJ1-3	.	CASSYGGSGNTIYF	TGTGCCAGCAGTTACGGGGGCTCTGGAAACACCATATATTTT
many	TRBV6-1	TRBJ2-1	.	CASSPFRNEQFF	TGTGCCAGCAGTCCTTTTAGGAATGAGCAGTTCTTC